This T cell receptor beta chain is from a study of beta chain features in type 1 diabetes. Points from the study as a whole: A moderate, significant TCRB CDR3 shortening appeared in type 1 diabetes across four CD4+ subsets.

cDNA synthesis used the whole RNA isolate, giving expressed TCRB sequences. The repertoire was sequenced with immunoSEQ multiplex PCR; TCRdb's copy has only in-frame clones and lacks some. This repertoire shows around 150,000 clones, 7.5% to 10% found once; its top ten account for approximately 0.69%. Sampling consisted of one heparinised blood draw per donor, averaging approximately 120 mL. In its sample, this clone was seen a few times. The antigen remains unidentified. Sequenced: central memory CD4+ T cells from blood. The TCR sequence derives from a man aged 18 to 29 in good health.

The CDR3 loop is CASSLVVSGGAGSYNEQFF. As DNA, the CDR3 is TGTGCCAGCAGCTTAGTCGTTAGCGGGGGGGCCGGATCCTACAATGAGCAGTTCTTC. This sequence joins TRBV11-2 and TRBJ2-1; 11 positions match TRBD2. Germline trimming cut 1 base from V and 1 base from J; bases unmatched to any gene: 9. This CDR3 is 19 amino acids long. Germline-derived CDR1 and CDR2 are SGHAT and FQNNGV.